This entry is about one T cell receptor (beta chain). Its antigen is not known. This sample is drawn from a study of cytomegalovirus exposure and HLA in healthy donors. Notes on the study in general: Earlier findings revealed that most TCR beta V segments proved productive either about 90% or about 30% of the time. CMV serostatus was the sole immune exposure data available. V- and J-gene trimming in TCR beta was tied to a missense DCLRE1C variant by an analysis performed later. Reports indicated that the classifier achieved high specificity and sensitivity in diagnosing cytomegalovirus status.

The CDR3 length is 13 residues. Germline CDR1 is SGHAT and CDR2 is FQNNGV. J lost 3 bases, V lost 5 bases, and 4 bases had no gene match. The study ran its PCR with 60 Vbeta and 13 Jbeta primers. Some clones are missing from TCRdb's copy, which holds only in-frame ones; the method was immunoSEQ multiplex PCR. Here the sample spans roughly 110,000 clones, about 61% being singletons. What was sequenced was PBMCs. The chain is built from TRBV11-2 and TRBJ2-7; 7 nucleotides agree with TRBD1. The sequence was obtained from a man aged 18 to 29 in good health and CMV-seropositive. The CDR3 region is CASSPGTDYEQYV. In DNA form, the CDR3 reads TGTGCCAGCAGCCCCGGGACAGACTACGAGCAGTACGTC.